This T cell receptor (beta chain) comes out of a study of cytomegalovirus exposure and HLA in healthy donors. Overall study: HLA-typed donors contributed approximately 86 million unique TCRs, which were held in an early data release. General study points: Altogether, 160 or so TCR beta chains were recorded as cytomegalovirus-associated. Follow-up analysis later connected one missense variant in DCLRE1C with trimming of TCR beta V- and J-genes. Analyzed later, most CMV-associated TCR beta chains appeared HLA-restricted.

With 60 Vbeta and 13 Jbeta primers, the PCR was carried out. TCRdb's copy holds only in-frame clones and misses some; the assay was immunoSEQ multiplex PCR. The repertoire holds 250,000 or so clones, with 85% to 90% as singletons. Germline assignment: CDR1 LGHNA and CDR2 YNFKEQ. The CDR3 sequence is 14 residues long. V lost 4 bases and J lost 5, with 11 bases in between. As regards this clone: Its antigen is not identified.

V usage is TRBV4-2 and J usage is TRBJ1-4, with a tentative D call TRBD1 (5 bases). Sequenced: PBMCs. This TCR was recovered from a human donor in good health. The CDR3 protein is CASSRRGENEKLFF. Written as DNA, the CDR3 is TGTGCCAGCAGCCGCCGGGGGGAGAATGAAAAACTGTTTTTT.